This T cell receptor (beta chain) was sequenced during a study of cytotoxic CD8 clonotypes in ibrutinib-treated CLL. Across the study: The samples contained 255,043 productive templates on average. They also contained an average of roughly 99,000 productive rearrangements.

Points from the study as a whole: In comparison with age-matched healthy donors, baseline clonality was higher and tracked circulating CD8+ T-cell counts.

TCRdb keeps only in-frame clones here, not all; method: immunoSEQ multiplex PCR. Seen here are some 200,000 clones, over 60% observed once, and the top ten hold around an eighth. CDR3 length: 14 residues. Looked up from germline, CDR1 is SNHLY and CDR2 is FYNNEI. After removal of 7 bases from V and 5 bases from J, the junction contained 6 bases not matched to a gene. A word on this clone: Its antigen is currently unknown.

Material: PBMCs, obtained after 24 months of ibrutinib treatment. The chain employs TRBV2 and TRBJ2-3; 10 positions agree with TRBD2. This clonotype was obtained from a human donor with chronic lymphocytic leukemia. The CDR3: CASNRAGGGDTQYF. In DNA, the CDR3 is TGTGCCAGCAATCGAGCGGGAGGGGGAGATACGCAGTATTTT.